A single sample is the source of the 25 T cell receptor beta chains below, sequenced in a study of OX40 agonist ivuxolimab in advanced cancers. Repertoires were generated with immunoSEQ multiplex PCR, while TCRdb's copy carries only in-frame clones and drops some. Among 70,000 to 80,000 clones listed, 90% to 95% were seen once. The sequences come from CD4+ or CD8+ T cells sorted from blood, collected in a trial of the OX40 agonist ivuxolimab. The receptors were sampled from an adult with an advanced solid tumor such as melanoma, head and neck, liver or kidney cancer.

The CDR3 coding sequence is TGTGCCAGCAGCAAAGACTTCTGTAAGGGTCCCCCTAATGAAAAACTGTTTTTT. The encoded protein is CASSKDFCKGPPNEKLFF. The chain couples TRBV21-1 to TRBJ1-4. TRBV21-1 is a pseudogene locus. The CDR3 covers 18 residues.

This sequence joins TRBV4-1 and TRBJ1-2; D is unclear. Between the trimmed V and J ends, which lost 1 base and 4 bases, there was a span of 16 bases. In germline, CDR1 is MGHRA, CDR2 YSYEKL. The CDR3 is made up of 16 amino acids. This CDR3 is CASSQGTAAVGYGYTF. CDR3 sequence (DNA): TGCGCCAGCAGCCAAGGGACGGCAGCCGTGGGCTATGGCTACACCTTC.

CDR3 protein: CASRTQGNQPQHF. The CDR3 DNA follows: TGTGCCAGTAGGACACAGGGAAATCAGCCCCAGCATTTT. The chain combines TRBV19 with TRBJ1-5; a possible D gene is TRBD1 (6 bases). The CDR3 spans 13 residues. Trimming took 6 bases from V and 4 from J, leaving 10 bases between them. The V gene's germline CDR1 is LNHDA and CDR2 SQIVND (reference sequence).

The CDR3 is CASSPISGTETQYF. The CDR3 DNA reads as TGTGCCAGCAGCCCCATAAGCGGGACGGAGACCCAGTACTTC. This chain uses TRBV11-2 with TRBJ2-5; TRBD2 aligns across 7 bases. The CDR3 has 14 amino acids. J was trimmed by 5 bases and V by 5 bases; bases with no gene match: 8. Germline CDR1 is SGHAT and CDR2 is FQNNGV.

The CDR3 region has the DNA TGTGCCTGGGGACAGGGCGGAAACATTCAGTACTTC. The encoded protein is CAWGQGGNIQYF. This chain uses TRBV30 with TRBJ2-4; 8 bases align to TRBD1. Per germline, CDR1 GTSNPN and CDR2 SVGIG (reference sequence). V shed 5 bases, J shed 6 bases, and the junction held 3 bases outside the gene matches. The CDR3 sequence is 12 residues long.

V gene TRBV6-1 combines with J gene TRBJ2-5; D tentatively fits TRBD1 or TRBD2 (5 bases each). Germline V CDR1 and CDR2: MNHNS, SASEGT. The CDR3 totals 15 residues. Trimming cost V 0 bases and J 0 bases, with 8 bases left between them. CDR3 in amino acids: CASSEARGDQETQYF. Here the CDR3 DNA reads TGTGCCAGCAGTGAAGCGAGGGGTGACCAAGAGACCCAGTACTTC.

This chain joins TRBV5-1 and TRBJ1-4; D possibly corresponds to TRBD1 (5 bases). V lost 3 bases to trimming and J lost 0 bases, with 12 bases between them. The germline V gene has CDR1 SGHRS and CDR2 YFSETQ. The CDR3 runs 16 residues. The CDR3 loop is CASSSGTPATNEKLFF. Here the CDR3 DNA reads TGCGCCAGCAGCTCGGGGACCCCAGCAACTAATGAAAAACTGTTTTTT.

This clone showed up just a few times. V and J are TRBV28 and TRBJ1-3, with D possibly TRBD1 on 5 matching bases. The germline V and J ends were trimmed by 3 bases and 0 bases, with 9 bases remaining between them. Germline V CDR1 and CDR2: MDHEN, SYDVKM. This CDR3 is 15 amino acids long. The CDR3 here is CASSLGHNSGNTIYF. As DNA, the CDR3 is TGTGCCAGCAGTTTGGGGCACAACTCTGGAAACACCATATATTTT.

This chain uses TRBV21-1 with TRBJ2-7; TRBD1 is the table's D call and was not checked against the DNA. TRBV21-1 is a documented pseudogene. The CDR3 runs 16 residues. The CDR3 spells CASSKKGPRVGYEQYF. CDR3 sequence (DNA): TGTGCCAGCAGCAAAAAAGGGCCCAGGGTCGGGTACGAGCAGTACTTC.

V is TRBV5-1 and J is TRBJ2-1; D is ambiguous. The CDR3 contains 13 residues. Germline loops: CDR1 SGHRS, CDR2 YFSETQ. V dropped 5 bases and J dropped 5 bases, with 11 bases sitting between them. The CDR3 reads CASRTAPNNEQFF. The CDR3 nucleotides read TGCGCCAGCAGGACCGCCCCTAACAATGAGCAGTTCTTC.

The chain has TRBV18 and TRBJ2-1; 8 bases agree with TRBD1. Germline loops: CDR1 KGHSH, CDR2 LQKENI. This CDR3 is 15 amino acids long. V shed 1 base, J shed 4 bases, and the junction held 3 bases outside the gene matches. In DNA form, the CDR3 reads TGTGCCAGCTCACCACGGACAGGGCCGTACAATGAGCAGTTCTTC. Amino acid sequence: CASSPRTGPYNEQFF.

The rearrangement links TRBV5-6 to TRBJ2-5; weak D call: TRBD1 (5 bases). Germline loops: CDR1 SGHDT, CDR2 YYEEEE. With 2 bases removed from V and 0 bases from J, the gap between germline ends came to 14 bases. CDR3 length equals 16 residues. CDR3 in amino acids: CASSFLDTKNQETQYF. CDR3 in DNA: TGTGCCAGCAGCTTCCTGGACACGAAGAACCAAGAGACCCAGTACTTC.

J is TRBJ2-1 and V is TRBV7-9; 12 bases are a match to TRBD2. Trimming cost V 5 bases and J 5 bases; bases outside gene matches: 4. CDR1 and CDR2 from the germline V gene are SEHNR and FQNEAQ (reference sequence). CDR3 length equals 15 residues. The CDR3 nucleotides are TGTGCCAGCAGCCCCCGACTAGCGGGAGACAATGAGCAGTTCTTC. This sequence encodes CASSPRLAGDNEQFF.

This clone appeared once. The rearrangement links TRBV7-9 to TRBJ2-2; tentative D call: TRBD2 (5 bases). In germline, CDR1 is SEHNR, CDR2 FQNEAQ (reference sequence). The CDR3 extends over 16 amino acids. Trimming took 8 bases from V and 0 from J, leaving 16 bases between them. CDR3 sequence (DNA): TGTGCCAGCGTTGACCGACTACTAGCGAACACCGGGGAGCTGTTTTTT. This translates into CASVDRLLANTGELFF.

V and J are TRBV21-1 and TRBJ2-7; TRBD1, as called in the table, went unchecked against the DNA. TRBV21-1 is marked as a pseudogene. The CDR3 totals 17 residues. CDR3 in DNA: TGTGCCAGCAGCGCAAGTTGGGACCGGGACATTAGATACGAGCAGTACTTC. It translates to CASSASWDRDIRYEQYF.

The V call is TRBV7-8, the J call TRBJ2-5, with D uncertain. CDR3 length: 12 residues. CDR1 SGHVS and CDR2 FQNEAQ come from the germline V gene. With 2 bases removed from V and 2 bases from J, the gap between germline ends came to 3 bases. The CDR3 DNA is TGTGCCAGCAGCTTACAGCAAGAGACCCAGTACTTC. Residues: CASSLQQETQYF. The full variable domain, with the rest looked up from reference TRBV7-8 and TRBJ2-5, is GAGVSQSPRYKVAKRGQDVALRCDPISGHVSLFWYQQALGQGPEFLTYFQNEAQLDKSGLPSDRFFAERPEGSVSTLKIQRTQQEDSAVYLCASSLQQETQYFGPGTRLLVL.

The chain is built from TRBV11-2 and TRBJ2-1, with 8 bases lining up with TRBD2. Germline CDR1 SGHAT, CDR2 FQNNGV. CDR3 length: 15 residues. V shed 5 bases, J shed 8 bases, and the junction held 11 bases outside the gene matches. The CDR3: CASSPGGSGNDEQFF. The CDR3, as DNA: TGTGCCAGCAGCCCCGGTGGTAGCGGGAACGATGAGCAGTTCTTC.

This sequence joins TRBV7-2 and TRBJ2-5; the match to TRBD1 covers 8 bases. Germline assignment: CDR1 SGHTA and CDR2 FQGNSA. This CDR3 region has 15 residues. Unmatched junction bases numbered 9, after V lost 5 bases and J lost 4 bases. Here the CDR3 DNA reads TGTGCCAGCAGCACACAATCGACAGGGGCAGAGACCCAGTACTTC. It translates to CASSTQSTGAETQYF.

CDR3 loop: CASSLDGTSAYEQYF. CDR3 in DNA: TGTGCCAGCAGCTTAGACGGGACTAGCGCCTACGAGCAGTACTTC. The chain uses TRBV11-3 and TRBJ2-7; TRBD2 aligns across 10 bases. The CDR3 runs 15 residues. Germline V gene data show CDR1 as SGHNT and CDR2 as YENEEA. V trimming: 0 bases; J trimming: 2 bases; junction bases outside the gene matches: 1.

The chain uses TRBV10-3 and TRBJ2-3, with a tentative D call TRBD2 (6 bases). V was trimmed by 3 bases and J by 1 base, leaving 8 bases between them. This CDR3 has 14 amino acids. The germline V gene has CDR1 ENHRY and CDR2 SYGVKD. CDR3 sequence (DNA): TGTGCCATCAGTGATGTAGCGGGCACAGATACGCAGTATTTT. As protein: CAISDVAGTDTQYF.

The chain is built from TRBV7-8 and TRBJ2-7, with a possible D match to TRBD1 (6 bases). Germline V lookup: CDR1 SGHVS, CDR2 FQNEAQ. The CDR3 is 16 amino acids. The V end lost 1 base, the J end lost 1 base, and 14 bases lay between the germline ends. For the CDR3, the DNA is TGTGCCAGCAGCTTAGAACAGGGACAAGCGTCCTACGAGCAGTACTTC. Encoded protein: CASSLEQGQASYEQYF.

V is TRBV23-1 and J is TRBJ2-7; the D gene is possibly TRBD2 (6 bases). TRBV23-1 is recorded as an ORF, its role being uncertain. V was trimmed by 2 bases and J by 6 bases, leaving 26 bases between them. The CDR3 totals 18 residues. The CDR3 DNA follows: TGCGCCAGCAGTCAAATGAAACCGGTAGGGACTGAGGAGCTCGAGCAGTACTTC. Its protein is CASSQMKPVGTEELEQYF.

The gene calls are TRBV18 and TRBJ2-7; 8 bases fit TRBD2. The CDR3 loop spans 14 amino acids. The V gene end was trimmed by 4 bases and the J gene end by 3 bases; junction bases not matched to a gene: 5. Germline assignment: CDR1 KGHSH and CDR2 LQKENI. In nucleotides, the CDR3 is TGTGCCAGCTCACTCAGCGGGAGCAACTACGAGCAGTACTTC. Protein: CASSLSGSNYEQYF.

The V call is TRBV4-3, the J call TRBJ2-7, with 9 positions matching TRBD2. The CDR3 loop spans 17 amino acids. The germline gives CDR1 LGHNA, CDR2 YSLEER. The V and J ends lost 1 base and 0 bases, in that order; junction bases with no gene match: 7. The CDR3 loop reads CASSQALASGISYEQYF. The CDR3 DNA reads TGCGCCAGCAGCCAAGCCCTGGCTAGCGGGATCTCCTACGAGCAGTACTTC.

The chain uses TRBV9 and TRBJ1-6, with unresolved D. With 1 base removed from V and 5 bases from J, the gap between germline ends came to 1 base. Germline V lookup: CDR1 SGDLS, CDR2 YYNGEE. There are 12 residues in the CDR3. This CDR3 is CASSVNNSPLHF. The CDR3 region has the DNA TGTGCCAGCAGCGTAAATAATTCACCCCTCCACTTT. The whole variable domain, filled in from reference TRBV9 and TRBJ1-6, reads DSGVTQTPKHLITATGQRVTLRCSPRSGDLSVYWYQQSLDQGLQFLIQYYNGEERAKGNILERFSAQQFPDLHSELNLSSLELGDSALYFCASSVNNSPLHFGNGTRLTVT.